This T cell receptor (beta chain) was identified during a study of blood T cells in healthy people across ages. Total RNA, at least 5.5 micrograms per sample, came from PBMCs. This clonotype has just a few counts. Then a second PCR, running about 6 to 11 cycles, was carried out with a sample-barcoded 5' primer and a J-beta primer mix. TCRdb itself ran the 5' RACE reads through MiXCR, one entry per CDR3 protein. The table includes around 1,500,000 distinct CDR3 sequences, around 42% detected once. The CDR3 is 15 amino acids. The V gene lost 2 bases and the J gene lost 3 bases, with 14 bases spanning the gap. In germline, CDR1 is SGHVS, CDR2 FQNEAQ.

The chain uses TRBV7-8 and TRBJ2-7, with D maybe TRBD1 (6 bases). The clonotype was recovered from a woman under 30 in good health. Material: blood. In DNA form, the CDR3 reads TGTGCCAGCAGCTTATCTCGGGACACAAACTACGAGCAGTACTTC. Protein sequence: CASSLSRDTNYEQYF.